Listed here is a single T cell receptor beta chain. The data stem from a study of blood T cell repertoires in COVID-19. On the study more broadly: The United States, Italy and Spain provided the acute and convalescent COVID-19 samples. The analysed material was cDNA or gDNA that came from T cells, B-cell-depleted T cells, or PBMCs.

This CDR3 comprises 16 residues. Germline CDR1 reads ENHRY; CDR2 reads SYGVKD. Unmatched junction bases numbered 10, after V lost 7 bases and J lost 6 bases. Per the study methods: It was from reference gene primer amplification that nucleated cell counts were estimated. Profiling relied on immunoSEQ multiplex PCR, and the TCRdb table lists in-frame clones only, not all of them. V and J calls and clone size are given by that table; D and trimming were obtained from the DNA. Of over 50,000 clones listed, more than 75% are singletons. The receptor was derived from a human donor in a cohort sampled during active COVID-19. The sample taken for sequencing was peripheral blood. The chain has TRBV10-3 and TRBJ2-1; 12 nucleotides match TRBD2. In DNA form, the CDR3 reads TGTGCCATCAAAGGTACTAGCGGGAGGAGTGGCAATGAGCAGTTCTTC. Amino acids: CAIKGTSGRSGNEQFF.